The 13 T cell receptor beta chains below all came from one sample that was sequenced in a study of blood T cell repertoires in COVID-19. Assay used: immunoSEQ multiplex PCR; TCRdb lists only in-frame clones, some missing. This table holds a few hundred thousand clones, about 86% found once. The sequencing input was peripheral blood. The receptors here all came from a man aged 55 to 70 who had recovered from COVID-19.

The gene calls are TRBV9 and TRBJ2-2; TRBD2 might be the D (5 bases). Germline CDR1 and CDR2: SGDLS and YYNGEE. The V end was cut by 6 bases, the J end by 4 bases, with 13 bases between. This CDR3 contains 14 residues. DNA for the CDR3: TGTGCCAGCATGGGCAGAGGGAGCACCGGGGAGCTGTTTTTT. Translated: CASMGRGSTGELFF. Variable domain in full (rest from reference TRBV9 and TRBJ2-2): DSGVTQTPKHLITATGQRVTLRCSPRSGDLSVYWYQQSLDQGLQFLIQYYNGEERAKGNILERFSAQQFPDLHSELNLSSLELGDSALYFCASMGRGSTGELFFGEGSRLTVL.

The rearrangement joins TRBV6-4 to TRBJ2-3; perhaps TRBD1 as D (6 bases). This CDR3 has 15 amino acids. CDR1 and CDR2 from the germline V gene are MRHNA and SNTAGT. V lost 4 bases and J lost 1, with 12 bases in between. The CDR3 DNA reads as TGTGCCAGCAGTGTCAGAGCAGGGGGCACAGATACGCAGTATTTT. Encoded protein: CASSVRAGGTDTQYF.

This chain connects TRBV18 to TRBJ1-2; TRBD1 matches at 9 bases. Per germline, CDR1 KGHSH and CDR2 LQKENI. Losses at the gene ends were 6 bases for V and 0 bases for J; bases not matched to a gene: 5. The CDR3 contains 15 residues. CDR3 loop: CASSDRGPTNYGYTF. In DNA, the CDR3 is TGTGCCAGCTCGGACAGGGGTCCTACTAACTATGGCTACACCTTC.

V usage is TRBV7-7 and J usage is TRBJ2-5, with D possibly TRBD2 on 6 matching bases. The ends were cut back, 0 bases at V and 5 bases at J, with 7 bases in the middle. The germline V gene has CDR1 SSHAT and CDR2 FNYEAQ (reference sequence). The CDR3 covers 13 residues. The CDR3 here is CASSLAGGETQYF. In DNA form, the CDR3 reads TGTGCCAGCAGCTTAGCTGGGGGGGAGACCCAGTACTTC.

The chain is built from TRBV5-1 and TRBJ1-5; the D gene is possibly TRBD1 (6 bases). CDR1 and CDR2 from the germline V gene are SGHRS and YFSETQ. The CDR3 spans 15 residues. V was clipped by 0 bases and J by 0 bases, with 7 bases between them. The CDR3 spells CASSLAGDSNQPQHF. The CDR3, as DNA: TGCGCCAGCAGCTTGGCAGGGGATAGCAATCAGCCCCAGCATTTT.

CDR3 sequence reads: CASSLGVSSGTGELFF. CDR3 coding DNA: TGCGCCAGCAGCTTGGGGGTCAGCTCGGGCACCGGGGAGCTGTTTTTT. This rearrangement joins TRBV5-1 to TRBJ2-2; D uncertain. Looked up from germline, CDR1 is SGHRS and CDR2 is YFSETQ. CDR3 length equals 16 residues. V lost 0 bases, J lost 4 bases, and 13 bases lay in between.

J is TRBJ2-5 and V is TRBV9; perhaps TRBD2 as D (6 bases). The V and J ends lost 5 bases and 5 bases respectively, with 19 bases between them. The germline V gene has CDR1 SGDLS and CDR2 YYNGEE. The CDR3 length is 15 residues. The CDR3 sequence: CASSLGPGEEETQYF. The DNA of the CDR3 is TGTGCCAGCAGTTTAGGGCCTGGGGAGGAGGAGACCCAGTACTTC.

The chain uses TRBV5-1 and TRBJ1-2; 8 bases are a match to TRBD1. The V gene's germline CDR1 is SGHRS and CDR2 YFSETQ. The J segment lost 4 bases and the V segment lost 3 bases, leaving 5 bases of the junction unmatched. The CDR3 has 14 residues. The CDR3 nucleotides read TGCGCCAGCAGCTCCGGGACAGGTATCTATGGCTACACCTTC. Its protein product is CASSSGTGIYGYTF.

The V and J genes are TRBV5-1 and TRBJ2-7; TRBD1 matches 12 bases. Germline loops: CDR1 SGHRS, CDR2 YFSETQ. The V segment lost 5 bases and the J segment 13 bases; nucleotides outside the gene matches: 13. The CDR3 covers 14 residues. The CDR3 DNA reads as TGCGCCAGCAGTTCTGGGACAGGGGGCCTCCTGCCCTACTTC. Its protein product is CASSSGTGGLLPYF.

The chain couples TRBV4-3 to TRBJ2-1, with TRBD2 identical over 8 bases. The CDR3 loop spans 14 amino acids. With 3 bases clipped from V and 8 bases from J, the junction kept 6 bases outside the gene matches. Germline lookup yields CDR1 LGHNA and CDR2 YSLEER. The chain's CDR3 is CASSQTWRGDEQFF. Written as DNA, the CDR3 is TGCGCCAGCAGCCAGACATGGCGGGGGGATGAGCAGTTCTTC.

The chain uses TRBV7-9 and TRBJ2-7, with D tentatively TRBD1 (5 bases). Germline values: CDR1 SEHNR, CDR2 FQNEAQ (reference sequence). CDR3 length equals 13 residues. Trimming cost V 1 base and J 6 bases, with 10 bases left between them. The CDR3 protein is CASSLGTGREQYF. The CDR3 DNA reads TGTGCCAGCAGCTTAGGAACAGGACGCGAGCAGTACTTC.

V usage is TRBV29-1 and J usage is TRBJ2-1, with 9 nucleotides matching TRBD1. The length of the CDR3 is 13 residues. Germline CDR1 SQVTM, CDR2 ANQGSEA. The V and J ends lost 4 bases and 5 bases, in that order; junction bases with no gene match: 3. CDR3 amino acids: CSVGDRANNEQFF. The DNA for the CDR3 is TGCAGCGTTGGGGACAGGGCAAACAATGAGCAGTTCTTC.

J is TRBJ2-3 and V is TRBV5-6; 9 positions match TRBD2. Unmatched junction bases numbered 12, after V lost 5 bases and J lost 8 bases. Germline V gives CDR1 SGHDT, CDR2 YYEEEE. This CDR3 is 15 amino acids long. The CDR3 nucleotides are TGTGCCAGCAGAGTGCGGGGGGGCCAAGGAGGTACGCAGTATTTT. Encoded protein: CASRVRGGQGGTQYF.